Listed here are 23 T cell receptor beta chains from one sample, sequenced in a study of T cells in Graves' hyperthyroidism and ophthalmopathy. TCR beta CDR3 regions were amplified from RNA. RT-PCR in the first round (using the HTBI primer set) targeted the TCR CDR3. TCRdb re-analysed the multiplex PCR reads in MiXCR, keeping a single row per CDR3 protein. Here the sample spans around 620,000 distinct CDR3 sequences, around 15% being singletons. Sample: blood. These receptors all stem from a woman aged 25 to 39 with Graves' hyperthyroidism.

This clonotype was found a few times. The gene calls are TRBV4-1 and TRBJ2-1; 13 bases fit TRBD2. Germline trimming cut 5 bases from V and 8 bases from J; bases unmatched to any gene: 9. This CDR3 comprises 16 residues. Looked up from germline, CDR1 is MGHRA and CDR2 is YSYEKL. CDR3 residues: CASSLRGTSGTDEQFF. For the CDR3, the DNA is TGCGCCAGCAGCTTGAGGGGGACTAGCGGGACGGATGAGCAGTTCTTC.

This clonotype has more than one count but fewer than ten. The chain employs TRBV6-1 and TRBJ2-1, with TRBD2 matching 12 bases. This CDR3 spans 15 amino acids. In germline, CDR1 is MNHNS, CDR2 SASEGT. Losses at the gene ends were 4 bases for V and 6 bases for J; bases not matched to a gene: 4. CDR3 protein: CASSVPSGGGNEQFF. The CDR3 DNA is TGTGCCAGCAGTGTCCCTAGCGGGGGGGGCAATGAGCAGTTCTTC.

In this sample, this clonotype turned up a few times. The genes are TRBV10-3 and TRBJ2-5; D is tentatively TRBD1 or TRBD2 (5 bases each). Trimming cost V 6 bases and J 0 bases, with 8 bases left between them. The CDR3 length is 13 residues. Per the germline V gene, CDR1 is ENHRY and CDR2 is SYGVKD. CDR3 sequence: CAIRGTYQETQYF. The CDR3 region has the DNA TGTGCCATCAGGGGGACCTACCAAGAGACCCAGTACTTC.

The chain employs TRBV4-3 and TRBJ2-3; 12 bases fit TRBD2. This CDR3 comprises 19 residues. Germline assignment: CDR1 LGHNA and CDR2 YSLEER. V dropped 4 bases and J dropped 0; count of bases not matched to a gene: 11. CDR3 region: CASSRGLAGVSHSTDTQYF. In DNA, the CDR3 is TGCGCCAGCAGCCGGGGACTAGCGGGCGTAAGCCATAGCACAGATACGCAGTATTTT.

This clonotype was recorded at least ten times. The chain carries TRBV27 and TRBJ2-1; 7 bases match TRBD2. The junction had 3 bases not matched to a gene; V was cut back by 7 bases and J by 0 bases. CDR3 length equals 14 residues. Germline V CDR1 and CDR2: MNHEY, SMNVEV (reference sequence). CDR3 coding DNA: TGTGCCAGCAAAAGGACTAGCTCCTACAATGAGCAGTTCTTC. It codes for CASKRTSSYNEQFF.

Only a few counts were recorded for this clonotype. The gene calls are TRBV20-1 and TRBJ1-5; D unclear. The CDR3 sequence is 16 residues long. Trimming removed 5 bases at V and 1 base at J, with 18 bases between. Germline values: CDR1 DFQATT, CDR2 SNEGSKA (reference sequence). The DNA of the CDR3 is TGCAGTGCTGGGCCAGCAAGGACGTGGAGCAATCAGCCCCAGCATTTT. Protein product: CSAGPARTWSNQPQHF.

This clonotype was seen a few times. This rearrangement joins TRBV3-1 to TRBJ2-5; tentative D call: TRBD2 (7 bases). Between the trimmed V and J ends, which lost 4 bases and 8 bases, there was a span of 23 bases. Germline CDR1 and CDR2: LGHDT and YNNKEL (reference sequence). The CDR3 contains 16 residues. The CDR3 loop is CASSRPRGLGGGTQYF. For the CDR3, the DNA is TGTGCCAGCAGCCGACCGAGAGGACTAGGGGGAGGTACCCAGTACTTC.

This clonotype was counted ten times or more. The chain uses TRBV29-1 and TRBJ1-1; a weak D match, TRBD1 (6 bases). Trimming removed 6 bases from V and 5 bases from J, with 13 bases in between. Germline V gene data show CDR1 as SQVTM and CDR2 as ANQGSEA. The CDR3 totals 12 residues. The DNA for the CDR3 is TGCAGCGTCGAGACAGGCGGGACTGAAGCTTTCTTT. It translates to CSVETGGTEAFF. Together with reference TRBV29-1 and TRBJ1-1, the CDR3 gives the full variable domain: SAVISQKPSRDICQRGTSLTIQCQVDSQVTMMFWYRQQPGQSLTLIATANQGSEATYESGFVIDKFPISRPNLTFSTLTVSNMSPEDSSIYLCSVETGGTEAFFGQGTRLTVV.

The chain links TRBV24-1 to TRBJ2-3, with 8 bases aligning to TRBD1. The CDR3 runs to 17 residues. The trim removed 4 bases at V and 4 bases at J, leaving 12 bases unmatched. Germline V gene data show CDR1 as KGHDR and CDR2 as SFDVKD. This chain's CDR3 is CATSDVQDRVAPDTQYF. The DNA for the CDR3 is TGTGCCACCAGTGACGTCCAGGACAGGGTGGCGCCAGATACGCAGTATTTT.

The chain links TRBV2 to TRBJ2-1; D not certain. Germline CDR1 reads SNHLY; CDR2 reads FYNNEI. V lost 5 bases and J 13 bases, leaving 15 bases between the germline ends. The CDR3 consists of 12 residues. CDR3 region: CASSYNAYAQFF. As DNA, the CDR3 is TGTGCCAGCAGTTACAATGCCTACGCTCAGTTCTTC.

In this sample, this clonotype turned up many times. V and J are TRBV3-1 and TRBJ2-1; maybe TRBD2 (7 bases). Looked up from germline, CDR1 is LGHDT and CDR2 is YNNKEL (reference sequence). The CDR3 runs 16 residues. Trimming shortened V by 0 bases and J by 8 bases, and 17 bases separated the two germline ends. CDR3 DNA: TGTGCCAGCAGCCAAGATGGACTAGGGGGAAACGATGAGCAGTTCTTC. It specifies CASSQDGLGGNDEQFF.

The chain joins TRBV29-1 to TRBJ2-1; 9 bases line up with TRBD2. From germline, CDR1 is SQVTM and CDR2 ANQGSEA. J gave up 5 bases and V 0 bases, and 5 bases lay outside the gene matches. The CDR3 has 15 amino acids. The CDR3 nucleotides are TGCAGCGTTGAAGATCGGACTAGCGTTAACAATGAGCAGTTCTTC. This sequence encodes CSVEDRTSVNNEQFF.

This clonotype was recorded many times. This chain connects TRBV7-9 to TRBJ2-5, with D possibly called TRBD1 or TRBD2 (5 bases each). CDR1 SEHNR and CDR2 FQNEAQ come from the germline V gene (reference sequence). This CDR3 is built from 14 residues. Trimming left V 2 bases short and J 9 bases short, with 16 bases between. As DNA, the CDR3 is TGTGCCAGCAGCTTACCGGTCCTAGGGGAGTCCCAGTACTTC. Its protein product is CASSLPVLGESQYF. Using reference TRBV7-9 and TRBJ2-5 for the parts outside the CDR3, the full variable domain is DTGVSQNPRHKITKRGQNVTFRCDPISEHNRLYWYRQTLGQGPEFLTYFQNEAQLEKSRLLSDRFSAERPKGSFSTLEIQRTEQGDSAMYLCASSLPVLGESQYFGPGTRLLVL.

The sample holds many counts of this clonotype. The genes are TRBV11-2 and TRBJ2-7; D gene ambiguous. The germline V gene encodes CDR1 SGHAT and CDR2 FQNNGV. The CDR3 contains 14 residues. The germline V and J ends were trimmed by 3 bases and 5 bases, with 14 bases remaining between them. This chain's CDR3 is CASSFISLVNEQYF. Written as DNA, the CDR3 is TGTGCCAGCAGCTTCATATCTCTAGTAAACGAGCAGTACTTC.

The table lists this clonotype with a few counts. The chain links TRBV7-3 to TRBJ2-1, with D unresolved. The CDR3 runs to 17 residues. The V gene's germline CDR1 is SGHTA and CDR2 FQGTGA. V dropped 0 bases and J dropped 10 bases, with 22 bases sitting between them. For the CDR3, the DNA is TGTGCCAGCAGCTTAACCCCAGCCTCCCCCCGACGAGTGGAGCAGTTCTTC. It specifies CASSLTPASPRRVEQFF.

In its sample, this clonotype was seen many times. V usage is TRBV29-1 and J usage is TRBJ2-7; tentative D call: TRBD2 (6 bases). This CDR3 region has 12 residues. CDR1 and CDR2 from the germline V gene are SQVTM and ANQGSEA. The V and J ends lost 1 base and 11 bases respectively, with 15 bases between them. CDR3 residues: CSVEGNFGSEYF. The CDR3 nucleotides read TGCAGCGTTGAAGGAAATTTCGGGAGTGAGTACTTC.

The chain combines TRBV11-1 with TRBJ2-7; D perhaps matches TRBD2 (6 bases). CDR1 is SGHAT, CDR2 FQDESV, per germline (reference sequence). Trimming cost V 0 bases and J 6 bases, with 18 bases left between them. The CDR3 covers 16 residues. The chain's CDR3 is CASSLARGKAAGEQYF. Written as DNA, the CDR3 is TGTGCCAGCAGCTTAGCACGGGGGAAGGCGGCGGGCGAGCAGTACTTC.

This clonotype was observed many times. The chain is built from TRBV28 and TRBJ2-7, with TRBD1 matching over 7 bases. This CDR3 has 14 amino acids. Germline CDR1 and CDR2: MDHEN and SYDVKM. V dropped 8 bases and J dropped 1; count of bases not matched to a gene: 8. CDR3 in DNA: TGTGCCAGCGTACGGGACAGCGAGTCCTACGAGCAGTACTTC. Translating gives CASVRDSESYEQYF.

V usage is TRBV3-1 and J usage is TRBJ2-3; a weak D match, TRBD2 (5 bases). Germline-derived CDR1 and CDR2 are LGHDT and YNNKEL (reference sequence). V was clipped by 0 bases and J by 3 bases, with 13 bases between them. The CDR3 contains 16 residues. CDR3 residues: CASSQDGLGSTDTQYF. The CDR3 nucleotides are TGTGCCAGCAGCCAAGATGGGCTGGGGAGTACAGATACGCAGTATTTT.

The chain combines TRBV28 with TRBJ2-3; TRBD2 agrees at 11 bases. Germline values: CDR1 MDHEN, CDR2 SYDVKM. This CDR3 has 15 amino acids. Germline trimming cut 7 bases from V and 5 bases from J; bases unmatched to any gene: 8. CDR3: CASTLAGGPGDTQYF. The DNA for the CDR3 is TGTGCCAGCACCTTAGCGGGAGGGCCGGGAGATACGCAGTATTTT.

This clonotype has ten or more counts. The gene calls are TRBV12-3 or TRBV12-4 and TRBJ1-2; D might be TRBD1 (5 bases). V dropped 3 bases and J dropped 3 bases, with 11 bases sitting between them. This CDR3 is 14 amino acids long. The DNA for the CDR3 is TGTGCCAGCAGTTTGTGGGAAGGGGACTATGGCTACACCTTC. Amino acid sequence: CASSLWEGDYGYTF.

The chain joins TRBV28 to TRBJ1-5; 10 nucleotides match TRBD1. CDR1 is MDHEN, CDR2 SYDVKM, per germline. Trimming removed 6 bases from V and 0 bases from J; junction bases left unmatched: 20. The CDR3 is 21 amino acids. The CDR3 loop is CASSTFNQRTGGQYSNQPQHF. The CDR3 bases are TGTGCCAGCAGCACATTCAACCAAAGGACAGGGGGTCAATATAGCAATCAGCCCCAGCATTTT.

This clonotype was seen at least ten times. The chain joins TRBV25-1 to TRBJ2-3, with D possibly TRBD1 on 6 matching bases. CDR1 and CDR2 from the germline V gene are MGHDK and SYGVNS. V dropped 1 base and J dropped 0 bases, with 11 bases sitting between them. This CDR3 comprises 16 residues. CDR3 region: CASSELAGESTDTQYF. CDR3 bases: TGTGCCAGCAGTGAATTGGCAGGGGAAAGCACAGATACGCAGTATTTT.